Listed here are 18 T cell receptor beta chains from one sample, sequenced in a study of shared clonotypes between healthy human individuals. Clones were sequenced by immunoSEQ multiplex PCR, and TCRdb holds only the in-frame ones, with some missing. Among 600,000 to 750,000 clones listed, about 90% were seen once. Sequenced sample: memory CD8+ T cells from PBMCs. Subset given: CD45RO+ cells pooled with CCR7-negative TemRA cells. The source is a man aged 18-30 years in good health. Some clones in this sample may be carry-over from other donors' samples.

CDR3 in DNA: TGTGCCAGCAGCCCCCCAGTTCTCTCTGGGGCCAACGTCCTGACTTTC. Protein: CASSPPVLSGANVLTF. The rearrangement joins TRBV14 to TRBJ2-6; D remains unclear. CDR1 is SGHDN, CDR2 FVKESK, per germline. With 4 bases removed from V and 0 bases from J, the gap between germline ends came to 10 bases. This CDR3 has 16 amino acids.

The rearrangement uses TRBV6-4 and TRBJ1-5, with a weak D call TRBD1 (5 bases). With 5 bases removed from V and 6 bases from J, the gap between germline ends came to 17 bases. The CDR3 loop spans 15 amino acids. Germline loops: CDR1 MRHNA, CDR2 SNTAGT. CDR3 in amino acids: CASSLRTRASQPQHF. The DNA of the CDR3 is TGTGCCAGCAGTCTACGGACAAGGGCATCTCAGCCCCAGCATTTT.

The rearrangement uses TRBV5-4 and TRBJ2-7, with 7 nucleotides matching TRBD2. In germline, CDR1 is SGHNT, CDR2 YYREEE (reference sequence). CDR3 length: 12 amino acids. J lost 9 bases, V lost 3 bases, and 6 bases had no gene match. The chain's CDR3 is CASSWGAGPQYF. In nucleotides, the CDR3 is TGTGCCAGCAGCTGGGGAGCGGGACCGCAGTACTTC.

The chain has TRBV15 and TRBJ2-1; the match to TRBD2 covers 7 bases. The ends lost 8 bases at V and 6 bases at J; junction bases unmatched: 7. The CDR3 is made up of 13 amino acids. Germline CDR1 reads LNHNV; CDR2 reads YYDKDF (reference sequence). DNA of the CDR3: TGTGCCACCCTAGGACTAGGAGTCAATGAGCAGTTCTTC. Its protein product is CATLGLGVNEQFF.

The chain couples TRBV28 to TRBJ1-5; D remains unclear. Trimming took off 3 bases at V and 5 bases at J, with 8 bases between the two ends. Germline CDR1 is MDHEN and CDR2 is SYDVKM. The CDR3 runs to 13 residues. The CDR3 spells CASSFLGDQPQHF. As DNA, the CDR3 is TGTGCCAGCAGTTTTCTGGGTGATCAGCCCCAGCATTTT.

The chain combines TRBV7-9 with TRBJ1-3; D unresolved. CDR3 length: 17 residues. Germline V gene lookup returns CDR1 SEHNR and CDR2 FQNEAQ (reference sequence). Trimming took off 5 bases at V and 0 bases at J, with 17 bases between the two ends. For the CDR3, the DNA is TGTGCCAGCAGCCCCCCCCGGGAGGACCGCTCTGGAAACACCATATATTTT. This sequence encodes CASSPPREDRSGNTIYF.

The chain couples TRBV28 to TRBJ2-7; D not resolved. V was clipped by 5 bases and J by 10 bases, with 9 bases between them. This CDR3 has 10 amino acids. Germline V gene lookup returns CDR1 MDHEN and CDR2 SYDVKM. CDR3 in DNA: TGTGCCAGCAGTCCCCCTCCCCAGTACTTC. It is translated as CASSPPPQYF.

The V and J genes are TRBV7-6 and TRBJ1-1, with 10 bases matching TRBD1. The CDR3 contains 16 residues. CDR1 is SGHVS and CDR2 is FNYEAQ in the germline V gene. The J segment lost 3 bases and the V segment lost 5 bases, leaving 9 bases of the junction unmatched. The CDR3 nucleotides are TGTGCCAGCAGCCCTCGGGGACAGGGGAGGTACACTGAAGCTTTCTTT. Residues: CASSPRGQGRYTEAFF. Looking up the rest from reference TRBV7-6 and TRBJ1-1 gives the full variable domain: GAGVSQSPRYKVTKRGQDVALRCDPISGHVSLYWYRQALGQGPEFLTYFNYEAQQDKSGLPNDRFSAERPEGSISTLTIQRTEQRDSAMYRCASSPRGQGRYTEAFFGQGTRLTVV.

For the CDR3, the DNA is TGTGCCAGCAGCTTAGAGGGACGGAACACTGAAGCTTTCTTT. It codes for CASSLEGRNTEAFF. V gene TRBV11-2 combines with J gene TRBJ1-1, with D perhaps TRBD1 (5 bases). Trimming cost V 0 bases and J 1 base, with 6 bases left between them. In germline, CDR1 is SGHAT, CDR2 FQNNGV. CDR3 length: 14 residues.

The genes are TRBV2 and TRBJ2-1; 7 nucleotides line up with TRBD1. The CDR3 has 13 amino acids. The trim removed 3 bases at V and 10 bases at J, leaving 6 bases unmatched. From germline, CDR1 is SNHLY and CDR2 FYNNEI. The CDR3 protein is CASSEPTGYEQFF. CDR3 bases: TGTGCCAGCAGTGAGCCGACAGGGTACGAGCAGTTCTTC.

The chain carries TRBV9 and TRBJ1-2; tentatively, D is TRBD1 (6 bases). Germline V gene data show CDR1 as SGDLS and CDR2 as YYNGEE. This CDR3 is built from 15 residues. Trimming removed 0 bases at V and 4 bases at J, with 13 bases between. The CDR3: CASSVDHRAGYGYTF. As DNA, the CDR3 is TGTGCCAGCAGCGTAGATCACAGGGCGGGCTATGGCTACACCTTC.

V gene TRBV7-9 combines with J gene TRBJ1-6; no clear D. Trimming stripped 1 base from V and 14 bases from J, with 21 bases between. The CDR3 runs 16 residues. Germline V gene data show CDR1 as SEHNR and CDR2 as FQNEAQ (reference sequence). The DNA of the CDR3 is TGTGCCAGCAGCTTAGGGGAGGGCGATATTGATTTGGCCCTCCACTTT. As protein: CASSLGEGDIDLALHF.

The J gene is TRBJ1-1, the V gene TRBV4-1; D remains unclear. The CDR3 extends over 14 amino acids. The V and J ends lost 4 bases and 1 base respectively, with 10 bases between them. The germline V gene has CDR1 MGHRA and CDR2 YSYEKL. CDR3 sequence reads: CASSLDISNTEAFF. Here the CDR3 DNA reads TGCGCCAGCAGCCTCGACATCTCGAACACTGAAGCTTTCTTT.

The rearrangement links TRBV11-2 to TRBJ2-7, with D uncertain. Germline values: CDR1 SGHAT, CDR2 FQNNGV. The CDR3 length is 19 residues. The V and J ends lost 1 base and 0 bases respectively, with 22 bases between them. As DNA, the CDR3 is TGTGCCAGCAGCTTAGGCTTGGGTGCGCATGGATTTAGCTCCTACGAGCAGTACTTC. Its translation is CASSLGLGAHGFSSYEQYF.

The chain links TRBV7-3 to TRBJ2-7; D perhaps matches TRBD2 (5 bases). Germline loops: CDR1 SGHTA, CDR2 FQGTGA. V shed 6 bases and J shed 3 bases, with 15 bases lying between them. CDR3 length: 14 amino acids. This chain's CDR3 is CASSRAPGYYEQYF. As DNA, the CDR3 is TGTGCCAGCAGTCGGGCCCCGGGATACTACGAGCAGTACTTC. The whole variable domain, remainder taken from reference TRBV7-3 and TRBJ2-7, is GAGVSQTPSNKVTEKGKYVELRCDPISGHTALYWYRQSLGQGPEFLIYFQGTGAADDSGLPNDRFFAVRPEGSVSTLKIQRTERGDSAVYLCASSRAPGYYEQYFGPGTRLTVT.

The gene calls are TRBV7-9 and TRBJ2-7, with unresolved D. The CDR3 totals 13 residues. Trimming shortened V by 0 bases and J by 3 bases, and 6 bases separated the two germline ends. Germline CDR1 is SEHNR and CDR2 is FQNEAQ (reference sequence). CDR3 in DNA: TGTGCCAGCAGCTTAGCGGGCGACTACGAGCAGTACTTC. As protein: CASSLAGDYEQYF.

This chain uses TRBV29-1 with TRBJ2-7; no clear D. Trimming removed 6 bases from V and 3 bases from J, with 12 bases in between. The V gene's germline CDR1 is SQVTM and CDR2 ANQGSEA. The CDR3 length is 12 residues. CDR3 sequence (DNA): TGCAGCGTGGGGATTTCCGGCTACGAGCAGTACTTC. This translates into CSVGISGYEQYF.

The gene calls are TRBV19 and TRBJ1-2, with TRBD1 identical over 7 bases. This CDR3 comprises 13 residues. V was pared by 5 bases and J by 8 bases, with 8 bases of the junction left unmatched. Germline assignment: CDR1 LNHDA and CDR2 SQIVND (reference sequence). CDR3 sequence reads: CASSPRGREGYTF. CDR3 coding DNA: TGTGCCAGTAGTCCTAGGGGGCGCGAGGGCTACACCTTC. Full variable domain (missing parts from reference TRBV19 and TRBJ1-2): DGGITQSPKYLFRKEGQNVTLSCEQNLNHDAMYWYRQDPGQGLRLIYYSQIVNDFQKGDIAEGYSVSREKKESFPLTVTSAQKNPTAFYLCASSPRGREGYTFGSGTRLTVV.